The 31 T cell receptor beta chains presented below share a single source sample, sequenced in a study of T cells after yellow fever vaccination. Via MiXCR, TCRdb re-called the 5' RACE reads, giving one row per CDR3 protein. The top ten hold about 13% of the sample, which has approximately 550,000 distinct CDR3 sequences, 15% to 20% seen once. The sample was PBMCs, taken 15 days after the yellow fever booster vaccination. These receptors all come from a young man who received the YFV17D yellow fever vaccine.

The V call is TRBV7-8, the J call TRBJ2-3, with 9 bases matching TRBD2. CDR1 is SGHVS, CDR2 FQNEAQ, per germline. The CDR3 runs to 16 residues. V shed 1 base, J shed 4 bases, and the junction held 6 bases outside the gene matches. The CDR3 DNA reads as TGTGCCAGCAGCTTAGGACATAGCGGGAGTGCAGATACGCAGTATTTT. Residues: CASSLGHSGSADTQYF.

The chain recombines TRBV10-3 with TRBJ2-1, with 11 positions matching TRBD2. The trim removed 0 bases at V and 7 bases at J, leaving 11 bases unmatched. The CDR3 totals 18 residues. The germline CDR1 and CDR2 sequences are ENHRY and SYGVKD. The CDR3 is CAISESGTSGPPGNEQFF. The CDR3 DNA is TGTGCCATCAGTGAGTCGGGGACTAGCGGTCCCCCAGGAAATGAGCAGTTCTTC.

This clonotype was detected a few times. The junction and the germline gene differ at one end; a read error may be behind it. The chain is built from TRBV11-2 and TRBJ2-1; 9 positions match TRBD2. In germline, CDR1 is SGHAT, CDR2 FQNNGV. The CDR3 spans 11 residues. DNA for the CDR3: TGTGCCAGCAGCTTGGCGGGAGGGCCAGTCTTC. It encodes CASSLAGGPVF.

This clonotype was found many times. This sequence joins TRBV5-5 and TRBJ2-3, with 7 bases identical to TRBD1. Germline trimming cut 4 bases from V and 4 bases from J; bases unmatched to any gene: 6. CDR1 is SGHKS, CDR2 YYEKEE, per germline (reference sequence). The CDR3 has 14 residues. Here the CDR3 reads CASSRQGQADTQYF. DNA for the CDR3: TGTGCCAGCAGCAGACAGGGCCAGGCAGATACGCAGTATTTT. Drawing the rest from reference TRBV5-5 and TRBJ2-3, the complete variable domain is DAGVTQSPTHLIKTRGQQVTLRCSPISGHKSVSWYQQVLGQGPQFIFQYYEKEERGRGNFPDRFSARQFPNYSSELNVNALLLGDSALYLCASSRQGQADTQYFGPGTRLTVL.

The J gene is TRBJ2-1, the V gene TRBV11-2; 9 nucleotides line up with TRBD1. The CDR3 length is 16 residues. Germline-derived CDR1 and CDR2 are SGHAT and FQNNGV. V dropped 5 bases and J dropped 3; count of bases not matched to a gene: 8. In nucleotides, the CDR3 is TGTGCCAGCAGCGGAAACAGGGGGCACCTCTACAATGAGCAGTTCTTC. Amino acids: CASSGNRGHLYNEQFF.

The V gene is TRBV6-5, the J gene TRBJ2-3; TRBD2 is a possible D gene (5 bases). The CDR3 loop spans 13 amino acids. CDR1 is MNHEY, CDR2 SVGAGI, per germline. Trimming left V 0 bases short and J 9 bases short, with 10 bases between. The CDR3 reads CASSYSTTGTQYF. The DNA for the CDR3 is TGTGCCAGCAGTTACTCGACGACGGGGACGCAGTATTTT.

This clonotype was observed a few times. The V and J genes are TRBV7-9 and TRBJ1-4; D gene ambiguous. Trimming shortened V by 5 bases and J by 11 bases, and 9 bases separated the two germline ends. Germline V gene lookup returns CDR1 SEHNR and CDR2 FQNEAQ (reference sequence). The CDR3 sequence is 11 residues long. The CDR3 DNA follows: TGTGCCAGCAGCAGCGACGTGAAACTGTTTTTT. It codes for CASSSDVKLFF.

This chain links TRBV7-2 with TRBJ2-4, with D hard to call. The V end lost 0 bases, the J end lost 7 bases, and 13 bases lay between the germline ends. This CDR3 has 15 residues. The germline CDR1 and CDR2 sequences are SGHTA and FQGNSA. CDR3 DNA sequence: TGTGCCAGCAGCTTAGCTCAGAGCGCAGCTAACATTCAGTACTTC. This codes for CASSLAQSAANIQYF.

The J gene is TRBJ2-7, the V gene TRBV10-3; possibly TRBD2 for D (5 bases). The V gene's germline CDR1 is ENHRY and CDR2 SYGVKD. This CDR3 region has 15 residues. The V gene lost 5 bases and the J gene lost 1 base, with 15 bases spanning the gap. In nucleotides, the CDR3 is TGTGCCATCAGTCCTGGATCGGGGAGTTCCTACGAGCAGTACTTC. Its protein product is CAISPGSGSSYEQYF.

This clonotype was found a few times. This chain joins TRBV6-1 and TRBJ2-1; D is possibly TRBD1 (6 bases). V dropped 6 bases and J dropped 2 bases, with 14 bases sitting between them. Per the germline V gene, CDR1 is MNHNS and CDR2 is SASEGT. This CDR3 is 15 amino acids long. CDR3 nucleotide sequence: TGTGCCAGCAGAGCCACACAGGGACCCTACAATGAGCAGTTCTTC. Protein: CASRATQGPYNEQFF.

The CDR3 protein is CASSFLGTGGDTEAFF. The CDR3 bases are TGCGCCAGCAGCTTTTTAGGGACGGGCGGGGACACTGAAGCTTTCTTT. The V and J genes are TRBV5-1 and TRBJ1-1; tentative D call: TRBD1 (5 bases). The CDR3 is 16 amino acids. V dropped 2 bases and J dropped 3 bases, with 17 bases sitting between them. Germline-derived CDR1 and CDR2 are SGHRS and YFSETQ.

The chain joins TRBV27 to TRBJ1-5; TRBD1 aligns across 8 bases. From germline, CDR1 is MNHEY and CDR2 SMNVEV (reference sequence). Trimming cost V 2 bases and J 7 bases; bases outside gene matches: 4. The CDR3 runs 14 residues. In DNA form, the CDR3 reads TGTGCCAGCAGTTTAGGACAGGGCCTCCAGCCCCAGCATTTT. Translating it yields CASSLGQGLQPQHF.

To note about this clonotype: An end of the junction differs from the germline gene, which may be a read error. J is TRBJ2-1 and V is TRBV6-2 or TRBV6-3, with D tentatively TRBD2 (6 bases). The CDR3 consists of 16 residues. The germline CDR1 and CDR2 sequences are MNHEY and SVGEGT. The CDR3 is CASSYAGGSSYNVQFF. CDR3 coding DNA: TGTGCCAGCAGTTACGCAGGAGGGAGCTCCTACAATGTGCAGTTCTTC.

V usage is TRBV3-1 and J usage is TRBJ2-7, with D unclear. Trimming took 1 base from V and 3 from J, leaving 10 bases between them. There are 14 residues in the CDR3. In germline, CDR1 is LGHDT, CDR2 YNNKEL (reference sequence). The CDR3, as DNA: TGTGCCAGCAGCCAAGCGCAGATACTCTACGAGCAGTACTTC. It is translated as CASSQAQILYEQYF.

This chain connects TRBV12-3 or TRBV12-4 to TRBJ2-2; TRBD2 might be the D (5 bases). The CDR3 is 17 residues long. V was clipped by 3 bases and J by 5 bases, with 19 bases between them. The CDR3 region is CASSFRLEITGTGELFF. In DNA, the CDR3 is TGTGCCAGCAGTTTTAGGTTGGAAATTACGGGGACCGGGGAGCTGTTTTTT.

Only a few counts were recorded for this clonotype. The chain carries TRBV7-8 and TRBJ2-5; weak D call: TRBD2 (6 bases). CDR1 and CDR2 (germline): SGHVS, FQNEAQ. The CDR3 has 14 residues. V was shortened by 5 bases and J by 1 base, with 11 bases between the two germline ends. The CDR3 DNA reads as TGTGCCAGCAGCATGCATAGCGGCCAAGAGACCCAGTACTTC. Protein product: CASSMHSGQETQYF. The full variable domain, completed using reference TRBV7-8 and TRBJ2-5, is GAGVSQSPRYKVAKRGQDVALRCDPISGHVSLFWYQQALGQGPEFLTYFQNEAQLDKSGLPSDRFFAERPEGSVSTLKIQRTQQEDSAVYLCASSMHSGQETQYFGPGTRLLVL.

This clonotype has just a few counts. The chain carries TRBV9 and TRBJ2-5, with TRBD1 as a possible D gene (5 bases). Trimming stripped 0 bases from V and 0 bases from J, with 9 bases between. This CDR3 contains 15 residues. CDR1 is SGDLS and CDR2 is YYNGEE in the germline V gene. The CDR3: CASSVGAGNQETQYF. The DNA for the CDR3 is TGTGCCAGCAGCGTAGGGGCAGGGAACCAAGAGACCCAGTACTTC.

This chain connects TRBV7-2 to TRBJ2-3; 11 nucleotides align to TRBD2. The CDR3 loop spans 17 amino acids. Germline loops: CDR1 SGHTA, CDR2 FQGNSA. V shed 5 bases and J 5 bases; nucleotides not matched to a gene: 12. CDR3 protein: CASSTRLAGITGDTQYF. CDR3 DNA sequence: TGTGCCAGCAGCACCAGACTAGCGGGAATAACGGGAGATACGCAGTATTTT. Full variable domain (remainder filled in from reference TRBV7-2 and TRBJ2-3): GAGVSQSPSNKVTEKGKDVELRCDPISGHTALYWYRQSLGQGLEFLIYFQGNSAPDKSGLPSDRFSAERTGGSVSTLTIQRTQQEDSAVYLCASSTRLAGITGDTQYFGPGTRLTVL.

This clonotype was seen a few times. The chain joins TRBV25-1 to TRBJ2-7; 11 bases line up with TRBD1. Per germline, CDR1 MGHDK and CDR2 SYGVNS. The CDR3 totals 19 residues. With V trimmed by 6 bases and J by 2 bases, 18 bases remained unmatched. The CDR3 is CASRGDAGTGGRITYEQYF. The CDR3 DNA reads as TGTGCCAGCAGGGGCGACGCCGGGACAGGGGGTAGGATAACCTACGAGCAGTACTTC.

This clonotype showed up just a few times. This chain uses TRBV12-3 or TRBV12-4 with TRBJ2-1; D may be TRBD1 or TRBD2 (8 bases each). The CDR3 sequence is 15 residues long. V dropped 6 bases and J dropped 7 bases, with 19 bases sitting between them. The CDR3 region has the DNA TGTGCCAGCAGCCTACAGGGGGGCGGGAGGAATGAGCAGTTCTTC. It specifies CASSLQGGGRNEQFF.

The V gene is TRBV15, the J gene TRBJ2-2; no clear D. The CDR3 is 14 residues long. Trimming shortened V by 4 bases and J by 6 bases, and 12 bases separated the two germline ends. Germline lookup yields CDR1 LNHNV and CDR2 YYDKDF (reference sequence). The chain's CDR3 is CATSTSGSAGELFF. The CDR3, as DNA: TGTGCCACCAGCACTAGTGGCTCCGCCGGGGAGCTGTTTTTT.

The CDR3 nucleotides read TGCGCCAGCAGCTTGTTGCCTAGCGGAAACAATGAGCAGTTCTTC. Amino acid sequence: CASSLLPSGNNEQFF. This chain links TRBV5-1 with TRBJ2-1; 7 nucleotides match TRBD2. V lost 1 base and J lost 5; bases outside the gene matches: 6. The germline gives CDR1 SGHRS, CDR2 YFSETQ. The CDR3 is 15 amino acids.

This clonotype has more than one count but fewer than ten. This chain connects TRBV7-3 to TRBJ2-1; the D call may be TRBD1 or TRBD2 (5 bases each). Per germline, CDR1 SGHTA and CDR2 FQGTGA. The CDR3 has 15 amino acids. V was shortened by 5 bases and J by 4 bases, with 15 bases between the two germline ends. CDR3 sequence (DNA): TGTGCCAGCAGCACGGTTGGGACCCTGTACAATGAGCAGTTCTTC. Its protein product is CASSTVGTLYNEQFF.

The V gene is TRBV5-1, the J gene TRBJ2-2; the D gene is possibly TRBD2 (6 bases). The CDR3 is made up of 15 amino acids. Germline V gene data show CDR1 as SGHRS and CDR2 as YFSETQ. V dropped 1 base and J dropped 8 bases, with 15 bases sitting between them. CDR3: CASSLWRDPRGELFF. The CDR3 DNA follows: TGCGCCAGCAGCTTGTGGCGGGACCCCAGGGGGGAGCTGTTTTTT.

The table lists this clonotype with a few counts. This rearrangement joins TRBV7-2 to TRBJ2-3; 8 positions agree with TRBD2. Germline V gene sequence: CDR1 SGHTA, CDR2 FQGNSA. The V segment lost 8 bases and the J segment 3 bases; nucleotides outside the gene matches: 10. The CDR3 runs to 15 residues. CDR3 in amino acids: CASLRGSGRTDTQYF. CDR3 bases: TGTGCCAGCCTCCGGGGCAGCGGGAGAACAGATACGCAGTATTTT.

This clonotype has just a few counts. The chain carries TRBV28 and TRBJ1-2; 7 nucleotides align to TRBD1. The V gene's germline CDR1 is MDHEN and CDR2 SYDVKM. J lost 5 bases, V lost 6 bases, and 9 bases had no gene match. The CDR3 covers 14 residues. CDR3 bases: TGTGCCAGCAGAATGGGACAGCTACTGTATGGCTACACCTTC. The encoded protein is CASRMGQLLYGYTF.

This clonotype showed up just a few times. One end of the junction varies from germline; a read error may be responsible. J is TRBJ2-5 and V is TRBV7-7; 9 bases map to TRBD1. The V gene's germline CDR1 is SSHAT and CDR2 FNYEAQ (reference sequence). The CDR3 extends over 15 amino acids. CDR3: CASSRLQGAVETQYF. For the CDR3, the DNA is TGTGCTAGCAGTCGACTACAGGGGGCGGTGGAGACCCAGTACTTC.

This chain links TRBV9 with TRBJ2-7; D gene unclear. The germline CDR1 and CDR2 sequences are SGDLS and YYNGEE. V lost 0 bases, J lost 0 bases, and 10 bases lay in between. This CDR3 contains 15 residues. Written as DNA, the CDR3 is TGTGCCAGCAGCGTAGCTATGGGTTCCTCCTACGAGCAGTACTTC. Translated: CASSVAMGSSYEQYF. Using reference TRBV9 and TRBJ2-7 for the parts outside the CDR3, the full variable domain is DSGVTQTPKHLITATGQRVTLRCSPRSGDLSVYWYQQSLDQGLQFLIQYYNGEERAKGNILERFSAQQFPDLHSELNLSSLELGDSALYFCASSVAMGSSYEQYFGPGTRLTVT.

This chain links TRBV12-3 or TRBV12-4 with TRBJ2-5; D is unresolved. The CDR3 totals 13 residues. V was clipped by 4 bases and J by 5 bases, with 11 bases between them. The CDR3 DNA reads TGTGCCAGCAGTTGGGCCGGGCCGGAGACCCAGTACTTC. The encoded protein is CASSWAGPETQYF.

This clonotype was picked up many times. The chain recombines TRBV6-1 with TRBJ2-3, with D maybe TRBD1 (6 bases). CDR3 size: 14 residues. The germline V gene encodes CDR1 MNHNS and CDR2 SASEGT. Trimming took off 4 bases at V and 0 bases at J, with 8 bases between the two ends. CDR3 coding DNA: TGTGCCAGCAGTGGAAGGGGGAGCACAGATACGCAGTATTTT. Residues: CASSGRGSTDTQYF.

The V gene is TRBV29-1, the J gene TRBJ2-1; 7 bases map to TRBD1. The V gene's germline CDR1 is SQVTM and CDR2 ANQGSEA. This CDR3 is 12 amino acids long. V was pared by 6 bases and J by 10 bases, with 9 bases of the junction left unmatched. The CDR3 bases are TGCAGCGTCGACACGACAGGGCCGGAGCAGTTCTTC. Translated: CSVDTTGPEQFF.